This section outlines one TCR beta chain sequence together with its context. Per germline, CDR1 KGHDR and CDR2 SFDVKD. The ends lost 1 base at V and 12 bases at J; junction bases unmatched: 10. CDR3 length: 15 residues. This sample was taken from a study of blood T cell repertoires in COVID-19. Overall study: Acute and convalescent COVID-19 samples came from the United States, Italy and Spain.

Enrolled through a virtual design, the participants were between about 18 and 100 years of age and came from 24 US areas. Participants' reported clinical history set cohort assignment. Repertoires were generated with immunoSEQ multiplex PCR, while TCRdb's copy carries only in-frame clones and drops some. In the table there are 400,000 or so clones, approximately 91% of which are singletons. The receptor was isolated from a middle-aged woman with acute COVID-19. This sequence joins TRBV24-1 and TRBJ2-1; 8 nucleotides line up with TRBD2. The sequenced sample consisted of PBMCs or T cells enriched from blood (not recorded which). CDR3: CATSDFIGLAFWQFF. In DNA form, the CDR3 reads TGTGCCACCAGTGATTTTATAGGACTAGCCTTTTGGCAGTTCTTC.